These T cell receptor beta chains were read from a single sample in a study of cytomegalovirus exposure and HLA in healthy donors. Libraries were prepared by immunoSEQ multiplex PCR; TCRdb keeps only in-frame clonotypes and omits some of them. Among 180,000 or so clones listed, under 90% were seen once. The sequenced sample was PBMCs. The source of these receptors is a boy younger than 10 in good health and CMV-seronegative. The CDR3 runs from the conserved cysteine through the conserved F or W. The D gene is left open where the match is weak. The size of a clone is reported for some rows only, either as once, few or many, or as a class for expanded clones.

D gene	clone size	J gene	CDR3 length	V gene	CDR3 DNA	CDR3 protein
-	-	TRBJ1-2	15	TRBV12-1	TGTGCCAGCAGCTCCAGGGGCGGAGAAAACTATGGCTACACCTTC	CASSSRGGENYGYTF
-	-	TRBJ2-1	13	TRBV6-5	TGTGCCAGCAGTTACGGTCGAGCCCATGAGCAGTTCTTC	CASSYGRAHEQFF
TRBD2	-	TRBJ2-1	16	TRBV7-3	TGTGCCAGCAGCGACAGACTAGCGGGGGGTTACAGGTGTGCGTTCTTC	CASSDRLAGGYRCAFF
TRBD2	-	TRBJ2-2	15	TRBV9	TGTGCCAGCAGCGTAGATTTGGGGGGGACCGGGGAGCTGTTTTTT	CASSVDLGGTGELFF
TRBD1	-	TRBJ1-3	16	TRBV5-1	TGCGCCAGCAGCTTGGTGGGACAGGGATCTGGAAACACCATATATTTT	CASSLVGQGSGNTIYF
TRBD1	-	TRBJ1-1	16	TRBV6-5	TGTGCCAGCAGTTACCACGGGACAGGGGGGAACACTGAAGCTTTCTTT	CASSYHGTGGNTEAFF
TRBD1	-	TRBJ1-4	16	TRBV9	TGTGCCAGCAGCCCGGGAGACAGGGGAACTAATGAAAAACTGTTTTTT	CASSPGDRGTNEKLFF
TRBD2	once	TRBJ2-3	15	TRBV7-9	TGTGCCAGCAGCGTGGGACTAGCGGGGTTATATACGCAGTATTTT	CASSVGLAGLYTQYF
-	-	TRBJ2-1	12	TRBV27	TGTGCCAGCAGTGGAGCCTACAATGAGCAGTTCTTC	CASSGAYNEQFF
TRBD1	-	TRBJ2-7	15	TRBV7-2	TGTGCCAGCAGCCCACAAGGGGGCTACTCCTACGAGCAGTACTTC	CASSPQGGYSYEQYF
-	-	TRBJ2-5	12	TRBV18	TGTGCCAGCTCACCACCCGGGGGGACCCAGTACTTC	CASSPPGGTQYF
TRBD2	-	TRBJ2-7	15	TRBV5-4	TGTGCCAGCAGCTTGACTAGCGGGGGAGCCTACGAGCAGTACTTC	CASSLTSGGAYEQYF
-	few	TRBJ2-1	18	TRBV9	TGTGCCAGCAGCGTAGGAGTCAGGGGGGCCCGGTCCTACAATGAGCAGTTCTTC	CASSVGVRGARSYNEQFF
-	-	TRBJ2-3	17	TRBV7-2	TGTGCCAGCAGCTTAGCTTCCCGGGTGTTAGCGATCTCGAGGCAGTATTTT	CASSLASRVLAISRQYF
-	-	TRBJ2-4	17	TRBV5-1	TGCGCCAGCAGCTTAAGCTACCAGGGGGGAGCCAAAAACAGTCAGTACTTC	CASSLSYQGGAKNSQYF
-	-	TRBJ1-3	13	TRBV28	TGTGCCAGCAGCCCCCGGAGGGTAGACACCATATATTTT	CASSPRRVDTIYF
TRBD1	-	TRBJ1-6	16	TRBV6-5	TGTGCCAGCAGTTACGTGGGGGGACAGGTTAATTCACCCCTCCACTTT	CASSYVGGQVNSPLHF
-	-	TRBJ1-6	15	TRBV6-1	TGTGCCAGCAGAGGACACGTCGACTATAATTCACCCCTCCACTTT	CASRGHVDYNSPLHF
-	-	TRBJ1-2	17	TRBV4-3	TGCGCCAGCAGCCAAGGGAGGCCCAGCACTAGAGACTATGGCTACACCTTC	CASSQGRPSTRDYGYTF
-	few	TRBJ1-2	13	TRBV29-1	TGCAGCGTTGAATCGGGAGGAGGATATGGCTACACCTTC	CSVESGGGYGYTF
TRBD1	-	TRBJ1-1	12	TRBV5-6	TGTGCCAGCAGCATTGGACAGGGTGAAGCTTTCTTT	CASSIGQGEAFF